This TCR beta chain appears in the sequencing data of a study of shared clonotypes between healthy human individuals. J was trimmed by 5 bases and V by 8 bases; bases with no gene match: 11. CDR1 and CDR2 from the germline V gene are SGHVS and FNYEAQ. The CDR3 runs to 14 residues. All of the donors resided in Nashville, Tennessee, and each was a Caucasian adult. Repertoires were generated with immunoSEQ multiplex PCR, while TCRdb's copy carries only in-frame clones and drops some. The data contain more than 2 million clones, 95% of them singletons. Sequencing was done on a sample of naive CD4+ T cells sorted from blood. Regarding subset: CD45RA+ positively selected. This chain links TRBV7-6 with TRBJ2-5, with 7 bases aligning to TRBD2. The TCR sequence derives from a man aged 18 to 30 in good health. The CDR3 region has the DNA TGTGCCAGCTGGACGGGAGGCGCGGGGGAGACCCAGTACTTC. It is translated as CASWTGGAGETQYF. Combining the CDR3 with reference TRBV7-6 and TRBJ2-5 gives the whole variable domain GAGVSQSPRYKVTKRGQDVALRCDPISGHVSLYWYRQALGQGPEFLTYFNYEAQQDKSGLPNDRFSAERPEGSISTLTIQRTEQRDSAMYRCASWTGGAGETQYFGPGTRLLVL.